The sequence of this T cell receptor (beta chain) was determined in a study of blood T cell repertoires in COVID-19. This clone was recorded only once. The CDR3 is made up of 17 amino acids. Germline V lookup: CDR1 KGHDR, CDR2 SFDVKD. Trimming removed 2 bases from V and 7 bases from J; junction bases left unmatched: 9. Profiling relied on immunoSEQ multiplex PCR, and the TCRdb table lists in-frame clones only, not all of them. Of fewer than 350,000 clones listed, roughly 87% are singletons. This TCR was recovered from a man aged 25 to 45 with COVID-19, enrolled during active disease. The sequenced sample was peripheral blood. V gene TRBV24-1 combines with J gene TRBJ2-1; 11 bases align to TRBD2. CDR3 DNA: TGTGCCACCAGTGATTCCCCGACTAGCGGGAAGTCGAATGAGCAGTTCTTC. The encoded protein is CATSDSPTSGKSNEQFF.